This T cell receptor beta chain was captured in a study of cytomegalovirus exposure and HLA in healthy donors (dated by TCRdb to between 2016 and 2019). At the level of the whole study: An earlier analysis of approximately 640 of the donors reported 276 Gb of sequence data and approximately 110 million unique TCR beta sequences from roughly 200 million T cells. About 280 gigabases of sequencing data and approximately 85 million unique TCR sequences were included in an early release covering roughly 600 HLA-typed donors. Of the roughly 410 genotyped donors, 80% to 90% were placed in the genetic ancestry cluster associated with self-reported Caucasian donors. The study aimed to test whether signatures of past pathogen exposure could be identified by cataloging public T cell receptors. The study profiled the T cell repertoires of 500 to 800 subjects by immunosequencing and related them to cytomegalovirus serostatus. Along with the 666-subject first cohort, a separate validation cohort of some 130 different subjects was used. To predict cytomegalovirus infection status, the study combined high-throughput TCR immunosequencing, statistical association of individual TCRs with disease status, and machine learning. A later analysis re-examined previously published TCR beta repertoires from roughly 650 donors and added high-resolution HLA genotyping to investigate patterns of TCR occurrence. In the later analysis, no new phenotypic data were used to find candidate immune exposures; instead, reliance was placed on TCR beta sequences and their occurrence across donors. An earlier analysis of a few hundred of the donors applied high-throughput TCR beta sequencing to assess whether each TCR beta V gene segment acted as functional or pseudogenic. Alongside the repertoire data, information on donor age, sex, ethnicity and CMV serostatus was compiled. A later genetic analysis used genome-wide SNP genotypes for about 60% of the roughly 670 donors, treating that subset as a discovery cohort. All discovery cohort repertoires had been generated using a single sequencing platform. HLA typing covered class I and class II loci at four-digit resolution. The number of typed donors differed by locus: 629-630 for A, B, C, DRB1 and DQB1; 500 to 550 for DQA1; roughly 600 for DPA1; and about 450 for DPB1. Because of strong linkage in the cohort, roughly five DR-DQ haplotypes were treated as single units for association and clustering. Among about 360 genotyped donors of the cohort, an average of about 240,000 unique TCR beta nucleotide sequences were sequenced per donor, approximately 20% of them non-productive. Study-level results and caveats: While some public TCRs were present in many individuals, most TCR sequences turned up only very rarely across donors. A cluster of highly shared sequence variants was judged likely to represent a technical artifact of the sequencing pipeline. Three of the identified cytomegalovirus-associated TCR beta chains were confirmed in vitro to be specific for cytomegalovirus antigens. In a later analysis, the rate of TCR association differed among HLA loci, with DRB1 alleles having the most associated TCRs and HLA-C alleles having the fewest. In a later analysis, several top co-occurrence clusters were reported to appear linked to parvovirus B19, influenza, CMV and Epstein-Barr virus. A further reported finding was that TCR beta sequences accurately predicted the HLA-A and HLA-B alleles for most subjects in the first cohort. In a later genetic analysis, a missense DCLRE1C variant was associated with V-gene and J-gene trimming of TCR beta chains, and the association was replicated in an independent cohort. The classifier was reported to diagnose cytomegalovirus status with high specificity and sensitivity in both the original and validation cohorts. In a later analysis, HLA-associated TCR beta chains showed more clonal expansion and lower generation probabilities than non-associated chains that were equally common. In a later analysis, most CMV-associated TCR beta chains were found to appear HLA-restricted, with HLA associations seemingly driven largely by CMV exposure. Roughly uniform sequencing depth across donors was assumed in presence/absence analyses, although this assumption may not hold. For the cohort, immune exposure information was limited to CMV serostatus. Compared with the approximately 670-donor mean, donors in an Asian-associated ancestry cluster had fewer N-insertions in productive TCRs, according to a later genetic analysis. Because the 87-base-pair reads could not distinguish some IMGT-functional V segments, including TRBV6-2 and TRBV6-3, those segments were excluded. Correlated functional status among segregating V segments might be attributable to linkage disequilibrium, but an unknown experimental factor could not be ruled out. Because HLA typing was missing for some donors at each locus, association tests included only the typed subset. Because counts were too low, approximately 15 rarely observed V segments, including chromosome 9 orphons, were excluded from the earlier analysis of 587 of the donors. According to the authors, the approach could potentially be generalized to other disease states and immunological phenotypes. In an earlier analysis of some 540 of the donors, most TCR beta V segments appeared in productive rearrangements about 87% or about 30% of the time, broadly matching IMGT annotations. In the study, around 160 TCR beta chains were listed as associated with cytomegalovirus. This cohort had only TCR beta chains sequenced, and the lack of alpha or paired-chain data limited which features could be detected. When HLA alleles, especially DR and DQ, strongly co-occurred, TCR associations were difficult to assign to individual alleles. A later analysis associated about 17,000 TCR beta sequences with specific HLA alleles at a false discovery rate of 0.05.

Details on this clone: What this receptor recognizes is not known.

V has 2 bases trimmed and J has 2 bases trimmed; junction bases matching no gene number 10. Measured from the cysteine to the phenylalanine, the CDR3 is 17 residues long. Only CDR3 DNA is held: 51 bases, read in frame from base 1. In the germline V gene, CDR1 corresponds to SGHDT and CDR2 to YYEEEE. Library method: the immunoSEQ multiplex PCR assay. For the multiplex PCR, a mixture combining 60 forward primers for TCR Vbeta segments and 13 reverse primers for TCR Jbeta segments was used. Amplification of the CDR3 region of rearranged TCR beta genes was performed with a multiplex PCR assay on genomic DNA. The Illumina HiSeq System was used to sequence the amplified TCR beta libraries as 87-base-pair reads. Per the original workflow: A later analysis counted tens of millions of unique TCR beta chains across the 550 to 750 repertoires, and roughly 9.9 million of these chains were shared by at least two donors. Raw reads were error-corrected and collapsed into unique sequences by a nearest-neighbor algorithm in which closely related sequences were merged to remove PCR and sequencing errors. To assign V, D and J gene segments, CDR3 sequences were aligned to IMGT reference sequences. For a sequence to be retained, at least a six-nucleotide match to both a V gene segment and a J gene segment was required. A rearrangement counted as productive if the CDR3 had no stop codons and remained in frame with V and J, and every other rearrangement counted as non-productive. Following IMGT convention, CDR3 was defined as the stretch from the second conserved V-encoded cysteine up to the conserved J-encoded phenylalanine. The earlier analysis of some 550 of the donors excluded any sequence lacking an unambiguous match to a single V gene segment. An earlier analysis of 587 of the donors called V segments functional above 56.7% productive rearrangements and segregating when the between-donor standard deviation exceeded 5%. To diagnose cytomegalovirus status from the catalog of TCR beta chain sequences, a statistical classification framework was built. V and J gene assignment, in a later analysis, came from comparing TCR nucleotide sequences with IMGT/GENE-DB human TR gene sequences. The TCRdist pipeline was used in a later analysis to assign CDR3 sequences and most-parsimonious VDJ recombination scenarios. In a later analysis, every TCR beta chain was defined by the combination of its CDR3 amino acid sequence and its V-gene family, and reads without a unique V-gene family were dropped. As a way to deal with suspected cross-contamination and a sequencing artifact, a later analysis dropped under 600 nucleotide sequences that were highly shared and had low generation probability. In a later analysis, a clonal expansion index was calculated for each public chain from normalized within-repertoire ranks of inferred template counts. In a later analysis, generation probabilities were computed with a VDJ recombination model fitted to out-of-frame rearrangements, and the resulting probabilities were checked against IGoR. A later analysis scored TCR-TCR, TCR-HLA and TCR-CMV co-occurrence with hypergeometric tests, applying a repertoire-size bias correction to TCR pairs. In a later analysis, false discovery rates were estimated by permuting HLA or CMV assignments 20 times. In a later analysis, co-occurring TCRs were grouped using DBSCAN, with TCRdist sequence similarity added in when clustering inside HLA-allele-positive subsets. Repertoires with fewer than 30,000 or more than 120,000 public chains were left out of co-occurrence clustering, as were five repertoires with anomalous nucleotide sharing. In TCRdb, the immuneACCESS table is reduced to in-frame sequences with V and J assigned. These tables do not hold every clone; where another copy was compared, an unresolved V gene accounts for under half, and the others remain unexplained. D and trimming come from the DNA, and the V and J calls and clone size come from that table. The sample's table covers approximately 110,000 clones. The biggest ten clones account for around 4% of the sample.

The cohort consisted of approximately 690 healthy bone marrow donors. At the time of sampling, all cohort members were nominally healthy, though unrecorded immune exposures were likely present. The donor tested CMV seronegative, placing the donor among the 350 to 400 seronegative members of the cohort. A peripheral blood sample was provided by each donor, and peripheral blood mononuclear cells were used for TCR beta sequencing. The Qiagen DNeasy Blood Extraction Kit was used to extract genomic DNA from the blood cell samples. The sequence is built from TRBV5-6 and TRBJ2-1, with 7 bases matching TRBD1. This TCR was recovered from a man younger than 30 in good health and CMV-seronegative. Material for sequencing was PBMCs. The CDR3 protein: CASSLTGAGGPYNEQFF. The nucleotide sequence reads as follows: TGTGCCAGCAGCTTAACAGGGGCAGGCGGACCCTACAATGAGCAGTTCTTC. With the portions outside the CDR3 filled from the reference TRBV5-6 and TRBJ2-1 genes, the complete variable region becomes DAGVTQSPTHLIKTRGQQVTLRCSPKSGHDTVSWYQQALGQGPQFIFQYYEEEERQRGNFPDRFSGHQFPNYSSELNVNALLLGDSALYLCASSLTGAGGPYNEQFFGPGTRLTVL.